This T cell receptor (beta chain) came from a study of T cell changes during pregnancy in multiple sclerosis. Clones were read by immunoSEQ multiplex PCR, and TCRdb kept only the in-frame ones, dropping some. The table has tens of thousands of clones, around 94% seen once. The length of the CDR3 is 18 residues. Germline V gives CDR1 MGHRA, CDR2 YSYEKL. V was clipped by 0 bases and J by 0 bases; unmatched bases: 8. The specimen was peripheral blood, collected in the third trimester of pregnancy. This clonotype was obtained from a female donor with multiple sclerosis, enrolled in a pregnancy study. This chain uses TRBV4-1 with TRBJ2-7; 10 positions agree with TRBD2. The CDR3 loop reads CASSQDVDSSGGSYEQYF. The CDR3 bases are TGCGCCAGCAGCCAAGATGTCGACTCTAGCGGGGGCTCCTACGAGCAGTACTTC.